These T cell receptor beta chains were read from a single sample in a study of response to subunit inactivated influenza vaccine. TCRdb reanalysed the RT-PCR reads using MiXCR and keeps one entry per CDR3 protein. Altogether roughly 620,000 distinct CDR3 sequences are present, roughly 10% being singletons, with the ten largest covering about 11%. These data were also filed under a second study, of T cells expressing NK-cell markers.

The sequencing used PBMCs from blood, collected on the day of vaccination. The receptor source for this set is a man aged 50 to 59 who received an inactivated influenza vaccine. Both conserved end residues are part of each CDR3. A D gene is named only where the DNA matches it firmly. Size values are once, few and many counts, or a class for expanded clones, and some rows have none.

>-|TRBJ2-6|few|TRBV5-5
CASSLIISGANVLTF
TGTGCCAGCAGCTTGATCATCTCTGGGGCCAACGTCCTGACTTTC
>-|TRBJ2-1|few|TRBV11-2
CASSSQTVQFF
TGTGCCAGCAGCAGCCAAACGGTGCAGTTCTTC
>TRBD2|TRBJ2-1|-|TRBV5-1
CASSWGLAGSYNEQFF
TGCGCCAGCAGCTGGGGACTAGCGGGGTCCTACAATGAGCAGTTCTTC
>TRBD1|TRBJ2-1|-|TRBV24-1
CATSDLRDRGNEQFF
TGTGCCACCAGTGACCTCCGGGACAGGGGTAATGAGCAGTTCTTC
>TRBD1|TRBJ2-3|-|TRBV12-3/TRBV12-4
CASNPGQGNTDTQYF
TGTGCCAGCAATCCGGGACAGGGAAACACAGATACGCAGTATTTT
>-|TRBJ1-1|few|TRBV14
CASSQEQGFEAFF
TGTGCCAGCAGCCAAGAACAGGGTTTTGAAGCTTTCTTT
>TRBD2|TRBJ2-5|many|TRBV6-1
CASNRLAGGQETQYF
TGTGCCAGCAATCGCCTAGCGGGGGGGCAAGAGACCCAGTACTTC
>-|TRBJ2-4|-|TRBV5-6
CASSRDVILAKNIQYF
TGTGCCAGCAGCCGGGATGTAATCTTGGCCAAAAACATTCAGTACTTC
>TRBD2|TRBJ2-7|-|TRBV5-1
CASSLRPTETSASSYEQYF
TGCGCCAGCAGCTTGAGGCCCACCGAGACTAGCGCTTCTTCCTACGAGCAGTACTTC
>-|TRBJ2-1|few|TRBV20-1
CSALVRGRAYDEQFF
TGCAGTGCCTTAGTGAGGGGGAGGGCTTACGATGAGCAGTTCTTC
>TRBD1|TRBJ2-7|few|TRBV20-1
CSALGQASYEQYF
TGCAGTGCTCTGGGACAGGCCTCCTACGAGCAGTACTTC
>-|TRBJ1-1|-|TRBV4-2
CASSHARDGNTEAFF
TGTGCCAGCAGCCATGCCCGGGACGGGAACACTGAAGCTTTCTTT
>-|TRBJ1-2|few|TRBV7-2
CASSLGGSGYGYTF
TGTGCCAGCAGCTTAGGTGGCAGTGGCTATGGCTACACCTTC